This TCR beta chain was identified during a study of CD8 T cells in Susac syndrome. The RNA input was about 0.5 to 1 ug, and it was reverse transcribed with random hexamers. Each CDR3 protein gets one entry after TCRdb re-called the immunoSEQ multiplex PCR reads with MiXCR. Altogether about 140,000 distinct CDR3 sequences are present, approximately 95% being singletons, with the ten largest covering 0.25% to 0.3%. CD8+ and CD4+ T cells from blood underwent TCR beta sequencing. It was healthy donors who served as the controls, matched for age and sex. Germline V gene data show CDR1 as KGHDR and CDR2 as SFDVKD. The CDR3 extends over 17 amino acids. V dropped 6 bases and J dropped 5 bases, with 24 bases sitting between them.

The sequenced material came from CD8+ T cells from PBMCs. This clonotype was obtained from a human donor in good health. The chain has TRBV24-1 and TRBJ2-5; tentative D call: TRBD1 (5 bases). CDR3 region: CATSTSDKADNRETQYF. CDR3 nucleotides: TGTGCCACCAGTACCTCGGACAAGGCCGATAATCGTGAGACCCAGTACTTC.